These 29 T cell receptor beta chains came from one sample sequenced in a study of OX40 agonist ivuxolimab in advanced cancers. Profiled with immunoSEQ multiplex PCR; TCRdb holds only in-frame clones, not every one. The data show roughly 10,000 clones, 77% seen once. Material: CD4+ or CD8+ T cells sorted from blood, obtained in a trial of the OX40 agonist ivuxolimab. The receptors come from an adult with an advanced solid tumor such as melanoma, head and neck, liver or kidney cancer.

The chain uses TRBV6-6 and TRBJ1-2; TRBD1 agrees at 7 bases. The CDR3 is 15 residues long. CDR1 is MNHNY, CDR2 SVGAGI, per germline (reference sequence). The ends lost 4 bases at V and 4 bases at J; junction bases unmatched: 9. The CDR3 DNA reads TGTGCCAGCAGTTCCCAGGGGGGCGGTGGCTATGGCTACACCTTC. It codes for CASSSQGGGGYGYTF.

V usage is TRBV4-1 and J usage is TRBJ2-2; D is possibly TRBD2 (5 bases). CDR1 MGHRA and CDR2 YSYEKL come from the germline V gene. Trimming took off 4 bases at V and 4 bases at J, with 13 bases between the two ends. The CDR3 sequence is 15 residues long. DNA for the CDR3: TGCGCCAGCAGCCCCCCAGGACTCTTCACCGGGGAGCTGTTTTTT. This gives the protein CASSPPGLFTGELFF.

This clone is judged medium-sized. The rearrangement links TRBV7-6 to TRBJ2-1; tentative D call: TRBD2 (6 bases). Looked up from germline, CDR1 is SGHVS and CDR2 is FNYEAQ. The CDR3 is 16 residues long. The V and J ends lost 3 bases and 2 bases respectively, with 14 bases between them. CDR3 DNA: TGTGCCAGCAGCTTTATCACGGGAGATACCTACAATGAGCAGTTCTTC. Amino acids: CASSFITGDTYNEQFF. The entire variable domain, with the rest obtained from reference TRBV7-6 and TRBJ2-1, is as follows: GAGVSQSPRYKVTKRGQDVALRCDPISGHVSLYWYRQALGQGPEFLTYFNYEAQQDKSGLPNDRFSAERPEGSISTLTIQRTEQRDSAMYRCASSFITGDTYNEQFFGPGTRLTVL.

The chain links TRBV27 to TRBJ2-3; D gene ambiguous. The CDR3 spans 16 residues. Germline V gives CDR1 MNHEY, CDR2 SMNVEV (reference sequence). Deletions cut 3 bases from V and 2 bases from J, with 15 bases between. The CDR3 region is CASSFTKIPYTDTQYF. CDR3 DNA sequence: TGTGCCAGCAGTTTCACCAAGATCCCTTACACAGATACGCAGTATTTT.

V is TRBV11-3 and J is TRBJ2-3; TRBD1 agrees at 10 bases. The CDR3 is 16 residues long. Germline V gene data show CDR1 as SGHNT and CDR2 as YENEEA. V was pared by 4 bases and J by 4 bases, with 8 bases of the junction left unmatched. In nucleotides, the CDR3 is TGTGCCAGCAGCTACCCGGGACAGGGGTCGGCAGATACGCAGTATTTT. Amino acid sequence: CASSYPGQGSADTQYF.

The chain uses TRBV9 and TRBJ1-2; 10 bases align to TRBD1. The V gene's germline CDR1 is SGDLS and CDR2 YYNGEE. The J segment lost 6 bases and the V segment lost 3 bases, leaving 14 bases of the junction unmatched. The CDR3 length is 17 residues. The CDR3 region has the DNA TGTGCCAGCAGCGCCTCATTCAGGGGGACAGGGGAGGATGGCTACACCTTC. It encodes CASSASFRGTGEDGYTF. Full variable domain (rest looked up from reference TRBV9 and TRBJ1-2): DSGVTQTPKHLITATGQRVTLRCSPRSGDLSVYWYQQSLDQGLQFLIQYYNGEERAKGNILERFSAQQFPDLHSELNLSSLELGDSALYFCASSASFRGTGEDGYTFGSGTRLTVV.

This clone was picked up one time. The chain is built from TRBV30 and TRBJ1-5, with 8 nucleotides matching TRBD1. The CDR3 is made up of 13 amino acids. The V segment lost 4 bases and the J segment 8 bases; nucleotides outside the gene matches: 7. Looked up from germline, CDR1 is GTSNPN and CDR2 is SVGIG (reference sequence). In nucleotides, the CDR3 is TGTGCCTGGACCCCTGGACAGGGAGAGCCCCAGCATTTT. Protein product: CAWTPGQGEPQHF. The full variable domain, completed using reference TRBV30 and TRBJ1-5, is SQTIHQWPATLVQPVGSPLSLECTVEGTSNPNLYWYRQAAGRGLQLLFYSVGIGQISSEVPQNLSASRPQDRQFILSSKKLLLSDSGFYLCAWTPGQGEPQHFGDGTRLSIL.

The chain uses TRBV7-2 and TRBJ2-7; 10 positions agree with TRBD1. CDR1 is SGHTA, CDR2 FQGNSA, per germline. The CDR3 extends over 15 amino acids. V lost 6 bases and J lost 1; bases outside the gene matches: 6. For the CDR3, the DNA is TGTGCCAGCAGTACGACAGGGGGCGCATCCTACGAGCAGTACTTC. Its translation is CASSTTGGASYEQYF.

J is TRBJ2-1 and V is TRBV10-3; 8 nucleotides line up with TRBD2. Trimming at V came to 4 bases and at J to 8 bases, leaving 7 bases not matched to a gene. This CDR3 is built from 14 residues. Germline V CDR1 and CDR2: ENHRY, SYGVKD. The CDR3 loop reads CAISGASGGDEQFF. The CDR3 coding sequence is TGTGCCATCAGTGGCGCCTCGGGGGGGGATGAGCAGTTCTTC.

V and J are TRBV6-5 and TRBJ1-4, with a weak D call TRBD1 (5 bases). The CDR3 has 14 amino acids. V lost 6 bases to trimming and J lost 5 bases, with 13 bases between them. CDR1 MNHEY and CDR2 SVGAGI come from the germline V gene. The CDR3 region is CASSPDGANEKLFF. Written as DNA, the CDR3 is TGTGCCAGCAGCCCGGACGGGGCGAATGAAAAACTGTTTTTT.

The chain has TRBV27 and TRBJ2-5; 13 bases are a match to TRBD2. Germline V CDR1 and CDR2: MNHEY, SMNVEV (reference sequence). The CDR3 loop spans 14 amino acids. Trimming removed 4 bases from V and 6 bases from J; junction bases left unmatched: 2. For the CDR3, the DNA is TGTGCCAGCAGTTCGACTAGCGGGAGGAAGACCCAGTACTTC. Translated: CASSSTSGRKTQYF.

The table lists this clone with a few counts. Additional DNA sequences in this sample encode the identical CDR3. This chain joins TRBV5-6 and TRBJ1-4; D might be TRBD1 (6 bases). Trimming stripped 4 bases from V and 7 bases from J, with 17 bases between. CDR1 and CDR2 (germline): SGHDT, YYEEEE. The CDR3 runs to 15 residues. The CDR3 DNA is TGTGCCAGCAGCCCCGGGGGCAGGGGAGCTGAAAAACTGTTTTTT. Encoded protein: CASSPGGRGAEKLFF. Together with reference TRBV5-6 and TRBJ1-4, the CDR3 gives the full variable domain: DAGVTQSPTHLIKTRGQQVTLRCSPKSGHDTVSWYQQALGQGPQFIFQYYEEEERQRGNFPDRFSGHQFPNYSSELNVNALLLGDSALYLCASSPGGRGAEKLFFGSGTQLSVL.

This chain connects TRBV27 to TRBJ2-7, with 9 bases aligning to TRBD2. CDR3 length: 14 residues. CDR1 is MNHEY and CDR2 is SMNVEV in the germline V gene (reference sequence). The V segment lost 8 bases and the J segment 4 bases; nucleotides outside the gene matches: 9. The CDR3 bases are TGTGCCAGCGGCCTAGGCGGGAGGGTGTACGAGCAGTACTTC. Its translation is CASGLGGRVYEQYF.

By share of the sample, this clone is medium-sized. Other nucleotide sequences from this sample produce the same CDR3. The chain uses TRBV9 and TRBJ2-7, with D possibly being TRBD1 (5 bases). The CDR3 extends over 13 amino acids. Germline V CDR1 and CDR2: SGDLS, YYNGEE. Trimming shortened V by 0 bases and J by 1 base, and 5 bases separated the two germline ends. DNA for the CDR3: TGTGCCAGCAGCGTAGAGGGGTCCTACGAGCAGTACTTC. It specifies CASSVEGSYEQYF. Full variable domain (missing parts from reference TRBV9 and TRBJ2-7): DSGVTQTPKHLITATGQRVTLRCSPRSGDLSVYWYQQSLDQGLQFLIQYYNGEERAKGNILERFSAQQFPDLHSELNLSSLELGDSALYFCASSVEGSYEQYFGPGTRLTVT.

The V call is TRBV2, the J call TRBJ1-2, with TRBD1 matching over 7 bases. CDR1 SNHLY and CDR2 FYNNEI come from the germline V gene. Trimming took 2 bases from V and 4 from J; bases not matched to a gene: 7. CDR3 size: 15 residues. The CDR3 loop is CASSELPTGPYGYTF. The CDR3 region has the DNA TGTGCCAGCAGTGAACTTCCGACAGGGCCCTATGGCTACACCTTC.

V gene TRBV25-1 combines with J gene TRBJ2-7, with a tentative D call TRBD2 (6 bases). Germline V CDR1 and CDR2: MGHDK, SYGVNS. The V end lost 4 bases, the J end lost 6 bases, and 13 bases lay between the germline ends. The length of the CDR3 is 13 residues. The CDR3 DNA follows: TGTGCCAGCAGTGTGGTACTAGCTGCCGAGCAGTACTTC. This sequence encodes CASSVVLAAEQYF.

The chain joins TRBV2 to TRBJ1-4; 7 bases are a match to TRBD1. V lost 5 bases to trimming and J lost 6 bases; unmatched junction nucleotides: 6. Germline V gene lookup returns CDR1 SNHLY and CDR2 FYNNEI. The CDR3 covers 14 residues. The chain's CDR3 is CASSPTGRYEKLFF. The CDR3 DNA reads TGTGCCAGCAGTCCGACAGGGAGGTATGAAAAACTGTTTTTT.

This clone was observed a few times. The chain couples TRBV7-9 to TRBJ1-6; 8 nucleotides align to TRBD1. CDR1 is SEHNR, CDR2 FQNEAQ, per germline (reference sequence). The V gene end was trimmed by 5 bases and the J gene end by 7 bases; junction bases not matched to a gene: 7. The CDR3 has 15 amino acids. The CDR3 DNA reads TGTGCCAGCAGCACACTGGACAGGGACAATTCACCCCTCCACTTT. It encodes CASSTLDRDNSPLHF.

The CDR3 here is CASSVHGFNEQYF. DNA of the CDR3: TGTGCCAGCAGCGTTCATGGGTTCAACGAGCAGTACTTC. V is TRBV9 and J is TRBJ2-7; D remains unclear. V lost 2 bases and J lost 5, with 11 bases in between. The CDR3 runs to 13 residues. Germline loops: CDR1 SGDLS, CDR2 YYNGEE.

The chain is built from TRBV5-1 and TRBJ2-1, with D unresolved. The V and J ends lost 2 bases and 6 bases respectively, with 3 bases between them. The CDR3 sequence is 11 residues long. Germline V CDR1 and CDR2: SGHRS, YFSETQ. The CDR3 protein is CASSFGNEQFF. The CDR3 DNA is TGCGCCAGCAGCTTCGGCAATGAGCAGTTCTTC.

This rearrangement joins TRBV13 to TRBJ2-7; tentative D call: TRBD1 (5 bases). Germline V gene lookup returns CDR1 PRHDT and CDR2 FYEKMQ (reference sequence). This CDR3 has 15 amino acids. Trimming cost V 0 bases and J 1 base, with 10 bases left between them. The CDR3 sequence is CASSLGSTVSYEQYF. The CDR3 DNA is TGTGCCAGCAGCTTAGGATCGACAGTTTCCTACGAGCAGTACTTC. Full variable domain (outside the CDR3, taken from reference TRBV13 and TRBJ2-7): AAGVIQSPRHLIKEKRETATLKCYPIPRHDTVYWYQQGPGQDPQFLISFYEKMQSDKGSIPDRFSAQQFSDYHSELNMSSLELGDSALYFCASSLGSTVSYEQYFGPGTRLTVT.

The chain combines TRBV7-2 with TRBJ1-1, with a tentative D call TRBD1 (5 bases). With 2 bases removed from V and 3 bases from J, the gap between germline ends came to 13 bases. The CDR3 is made up of 15 amino acids. Per germline, CDR1 SGHTA and CDR2 FQGNSA. The CDR3 bases are TGTGCCAGCAGCTTACCCCGGGACTTCGACACTGAAGCTTTCTTT. Amino acids: CASSLPRDFDTEAFF.

CDR3 residues: CAWSATGTGDEQFF. As DNA, the CDR3 is TGTGCCTGGAGTGCGACGGGGACGGGGGATGAGCAGTTCTTC. This chain links TRBV30 with TRBJ2-1; a weak D match, TRBD2 (6 bases). CDR3 length: 14 residues. V lost 1 base, J lost 8 bases, and 15 bases lay in between. Germline V gene data show CDR1 as GTSNPN and CDR2 as SVGIG (reference sequence).

CDR3 in DNA: TGTGCCAGCAGCTTATCTGATACTCGGATTCCCCAGCATTTT. This sequence encodes CASSLSDTRIPQHF. The chain links TRBV9 to TRBJ1-5, with D hard to call. Per germline, CDR1 SGDLS and CDR2 YYNGEE. Trimming left V 4 bases short and J 10 bases short, with 18 bases between. The CDR3 is made up of 14 amino acids.

Judged by abundance, this clone is medium-sized (0.01 to 0.1%). This chain joins TRBV7-8 and TRBJ2-2; a weak D match, TRBD1 (6 bases). The V and J ends lost 5 bases and 1 base respectively, with 14 bases between them. CDR1 SGHVS and CDR2 FQNEAQ come from the germline V gene. The CDR3 is 16 residues long. The DNA of the CDR3 is TGTGCCAGCAGCATAACAGGGTCGGAGAACACCGGGGAGCTGTTTTTT. It is translated as CASSITGSENTGELFF.

The chain employs TRBV5-1 and TRBJ1-3; perhaps TRBD1 as D (5 bases). This CDR3 spans 15 amino acids. Germline V gives CDR1 SGHRS, CDR2 YFSETQ. Deletions cut 0 bases from V and 0 bases from J, with 7 bases between. CDR3 residues: CASSLDGTSGNTIYF. The DNA of the CDR3 is TGCGCCAGCAGCTTGGACGGGACCTCTGGAAACACCATATATTTT. The full variable domain, its missing parts supplied by reference TRBV5-1 and TRBJ1-3, is KAGVTQTPRYLIKTRGQQVTLSCSPISGHRSVSWYQQTPGQGLQFLFEYFSETQRNKGNFPGRFSGRQFSNSRSEMNVSTLELGDSALYLCASSLDGTSGNTIYFGEGSWLTVV.

This clone was seen only a few times. This sample also contains other DNA sequences that code for the same CDR3. The rearrangement links TRBV7-2 to TRBJ2-7, with 7 bases identical to TRBD2. V trimming: 1 base; J trimming: 1 base; junction bases outside the gene matches: 4. This CDR3 is 15 amino acids long. The germline CDR1 and CDR2 sequences are SGHTA and FQGNSA. This CDR3 is CASSLGGGISYEQYF. The DNA of the CDR3 is TGTGCCAGCAGCTTAGGCGGGGGTATTTCCTACGAGCAGTACTTC.

By share, this clone ranks as medium-sized. The rearrangement links TRBV7-6 to TRBJ2-7; possibly TRBD2 for D (5 bases). Per the germline V gene, CDR1 is SGHVS and CDR2 is FNYEAQ. The CDR3 runs 15 residues. The V end was cut by 0 bases, the J end by 5 bases, with 14 bases between. Written as DNA, the CDR3 is TGTGCCAGCAGCTTAGCGGAGACGGGATGGAACGAGCAGTACTTC. Protein product: CASSLAETGWNEQYF.

This chain connects TRBV27 to TRBJ2-1; 8 positions match TRBD2. Germline CDR1 MNHEY, CDR2 SMNVEV (reference sequence). The CDR3 has 14 residues. V shed 6 bases and J 5 bases; nucleotides not matched to a gene: 6. The CDR3 nucleotides read TGTGCCAGCAGCGACGGGGGGGGACACAATGAGCAGTTCTTC. Its translation: CASSDGGGHNEQFF.